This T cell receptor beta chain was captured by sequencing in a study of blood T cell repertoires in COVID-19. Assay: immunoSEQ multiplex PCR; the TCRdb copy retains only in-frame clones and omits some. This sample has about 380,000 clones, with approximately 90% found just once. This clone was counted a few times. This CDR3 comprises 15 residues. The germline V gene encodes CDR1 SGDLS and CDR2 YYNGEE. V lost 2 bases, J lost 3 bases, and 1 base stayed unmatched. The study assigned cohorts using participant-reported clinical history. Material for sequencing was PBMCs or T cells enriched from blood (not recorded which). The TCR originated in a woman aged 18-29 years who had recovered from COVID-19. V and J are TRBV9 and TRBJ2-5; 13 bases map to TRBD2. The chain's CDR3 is CASSVTSGGKETQYF. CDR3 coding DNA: TGTGCCAGCAGCGTGACTAGCGGGGGGAAAGAGACCCAGTACTTC.